This T cell receptor (beta chain) was obtained from a study of CD8 T cells in Susac syndrome. Random-hexamer reverse transcription was applied to roughly 0.5 to 1 ug RNA. The CDR3 of TCR beta was amplified by immunoSEQ multiplex PCR across 54 Vbeta and 13 Jbeta. From the immunoSEQ multiplex PCR reads, TCRdb called clonotypes with MiXCR, one entry per CDR3 protein. The table shows more than 75,000 distinct CDR3 sequences, with just under 95% occurring only once. Germline CDR1 MNHEY, CDR2 SMNVEV (reference sequence). The CDR3 covers 11 residues. V shed 5 bases and J shed 6 bases, with 8 bases lying between them. TCR beta was sequenced from blood CD8+ and CD4+ T cells. CD8+ and CD4+ T cells were negatively isolated; TEMRA cells were FACS-enriched.

The receptor was isolated from a human donor in good health. The V gene is TRBV27, the J gene TRBJ2-7; unclear D gene. The material sequenced was CD8+ T cells from PBMCs. CDR3 amino acids: CASSTIGEQYF. The CDR3 nucleotides read TGTGCCAGCAGTACGATAGGCGAGCAGTACTTC.